The 21 T cell receptor beta chains below come from one sample, sequenced in a study of blood T cell repertoires in COVID-19. Method: immunoSEQ multiplex PCR; TCRdb's copy keeps in-frame clones and lacks some. Of 77,000 or so clones listed, about 90% are singletons. The specimen sequenced was peripheral blood. These receptors all come from a man in his fifties with active COVID-19.

This clone came up once. The chain is built from TRBV29-1 and TRBJ2-3; 9 bases line up with TRBD2. Germline CDR1 SQVTM, CDR2 ANQGSEA. The length of the CDR3 is 15 residues. V lost 2 bases to trimming and J lost 4 bases; unmatched junction nucleotides: 7. CDR3 sequence reads: CSVEQVAGEADTQYF. DNA of the CDR3: TGCAGCGTTGAACAAGTAGCGGGAGAGGCAGATACGCAGTATTTT.

CDR3 in amino acids: CASSQDGRQGWNTGELFF. As DNA, the CDR3 is TGTGCCAGCAGCCAAGATGGACGACAGGGGTGGAACACCGGGGAGCTGTTTTTT. The V and J genes are TRBV14 and TRBJ2-2, with 8 bases fitting TRBD1. CDR3 length equals 18 residues. CDR1 and CDR2 from the germline V gene are SGHDN and FVKESK. The V gene end was trimmed by 0 bases and the J gene end by 1 base; junction bases not matched to a gene: 7.

This clone was picked up one time. The chain recombines TRBV3-1 (or the pseudogene TRBV3-2) with TRBJ1-5; no reliable D call. V lost 0 bases, J lost 12 bases, and 9 bases lay in between. CDR1 LGHDT and CDR2 YNNKEL come from the germline V gene (reference sequence). There are 12 residues in the CDR3. The CDR3 loop reads CASSQDSRVQHF. CDR3 DNA: TGTGCCAGCAGCCAAGATTCGAGGGTCCAGCATTTT.

J is TRBJ2-3 and V is TRBV5-4, with 10 bases fitting TRBD2. The CDR3 contains 17 residues. Germline V gene lookup returns CDR1 SGHNT and CDR2 YYREEE (reference sequence). After removal of 2 bases from V and 0 bases from J, the junction contained 6 bases not matched to a gene. The CDR3 DNA sequence: TGTGCCAGCAGCTTAAAAGCGGGAGGGATGAGCACAGATACGCAGTATTTT. It translates to CASSLKAGGMSTDTQYF.

The V and J genes are TRBV20-1 and TRBJ2-1, with 10 positions matching TRBD2. Per germline, CDR1 DFQATT and CDR2 SNEGSKA (reference sequence). The length of the CDR3 is 14 residues. V trimming: 3 bases; J trimming: 10 bases; junction bases outside the gene matches: 9. In DNA, the CDR3 is TGCAGTGCTAGTTCCAGCGGGAGGGCTATAGAGCAGTTCTTC. This sequence encodes CSASSSGRAIEQFF.

The chain uses TRBV19 and TRBJ1-2; the D gene is possibly TRBD1 (5 bases). The germline V gene encodes CDR1 LNHDA and CDR2 SQIVND (reference sequence). V dropped 5 bases and J dropped 8 bases, with 15 bases sitting between them. The CDR3 covers 13 residues. The CDR3 coding sequence is TGTGCCAGTAGTGCACCAGGGATTGGAGGCTACACCTTC. It specifies CASSAPGIGGYTF.

The DNA of the CDR3 is TGTGCCAGCACCTGGGCGGCGGGGTTGGACACCGGGGAGCTGTTTTTT. Its translation is CASTWAAGLDTGELFF. The rearrangement uses TRBV7-2 and TRBJ2-2; maybe TRBD2 (6 bases). CDR3 size: 16 residues. V shed 7 bases and J shed 3 bases, with 18 bases lying between them. CDR1 is SGHTA, CDR2 FQGNSA, per germline. Complete variable domain (other parts from reference TRBV7-2 and TRBJ2-2): GAGVSQSPSNKVTEKGKDVELRCDPISGHTALYWYRQSLGQGLEFLIYFQGNSAPDKSGLPSDRFSAERTGGSVSTLTIQRTQQEDSAVYLCASTWAAGLDTGELFFGEGSRLTVL.

The chain is built from TRBV2 and TRBJ1-2; weak D call: TRBD1 (5 bases). The CDR3 spans 13 residues. CDR1 and CDR2 from the germline V gene are SNHLY and FYNNEI. Trimming shortened V by 4 bases and J by 3 bases, and 9 bases separated the two germline ends. As DNA, the CDR3 is TGTGCCAGCAGTGCGGACATAGACTATGGCTACACCTTC. Encoded protein: CASSADIDYGYTF.

The chain uses TRBV18 and TRBJ2-1, with 10 bases identical to TRBD2. This CDR3 region has 14 residues. The J segment lost 9 bases and the V segment lost 3 bases, leaving 5 bases of the junction unmatched. Germline CDR1 reads KGHSH; CDR2 reads LQKENI. The DNA for the CDR3 is TGTGCCAGCTCACCTCAGCGGGGGGGCGCTGAGCAGTTCTTC. Protein sequence: CASSPQRGGAEQFF.

The chain uses TRBV6-1 and TRBJ2-2; D remains ambiguous. The CDR3 sequence is 15 residues long. Trimming cost V 2 bases and J 2 bases, with 9 bases left between them. The germline gives CDR1 MNHNS, CDR2 SASEGT. The CDR3: CASSEFGRNTGELFF. Written as DNA, the CDR3 is TGTGCCAGCAGTGAATTTGGGCGAAACACCGGGGAGCTGTTTTTT.

The chain's CDR3 is CASSWDRAGYGYTF. Here the CDR3 DNA reads TGTGCCAGCAGTTGGGATAGGGCGGGATATGGCTACACCTTC. This chain links TRBV27 with TRBJ1-2; no firm D call. This CDR3 spans 14 amino acids. Germline CDR1 and CDR2: MNHEY and SMNVEV (reference sequence). V lost 4 bases and J 5 bases, leaving 14 bases between the germline ends.

This chain joins TRBV7-6 and TRBJ2-2; the match to TRBD1 covers 7 bases. V was clipped by 4 bases and J by 6 bases; unmatched bases: 8. The germline V gene has CDR1 SGHVS and CDR2 FNYEAQ. The CDR3 spans 15 residues. CDR3 sequence: CASSSRQGGPGELFF. The CDR3 DNA follows: TGTGCCAGCAGCTCGAGACAGGGTGGGCCCGGGGAGCTGTTTTTT.

The chain links TRBV5-6 to TRBJ1-3, with D perhaps TRBD1 (5 bases). Germline assignment: CDR1 SGHDT and CDR2 YYEEEE. The CDR3 runs to 15 residues. Trimming left V 4 bases short and J 2 bases short, with 13 bases between. The CDR3 sequence: CASSRLTGAGNTIYF. The CDR3 region has the DNA TGTGCCAGCAGCCGCCTTACAGGCGCTGGAAACACCATATATTTT.

CDR3 in DNA: TGCGCCAGCAGCTTGGGACCACAGGGGACGAACAATGAGCAGTTCTTC. Residues: CASSLGPQGTNNEQFF. The chain has TRBV5-1 and TRBJ2-1, with 7 bases that match TRBD1. CDR1 is SGHRS, CDR2 YFSETQ, per germline. The CDR3 contains 16 residues. The V gene end was trimmed by 0 bases and the J gene end by 5 bases; junction bases not matched to a gene: 8.

This clone has just a few counts. This chain connects TRBV6-5 to TRBJ1-6; 7 bases are a match to TRBD1. Germline-derived CDR1 and CDR2 are MNHEY and SVGAGI. This CDR3 spans 13 amino acids. Here the CDR3 reads CTPAPGGNSPLHF. CDR3 bases: TGTACCCCGGCTCCAGGGGGTAATTCACCCCTCCACTTT.

V and J are TRBV24-1 and TRBJ2-2; D perhaps matches TRBD2 (5 bases). Per germline, CDR1 KGHDR and CDR2 SFDVKD. The length of the CDR3 is 16 residues. Trimming pared 0 bases from V and 7 bases from J, leaving 14 bases between. The CDR3 reads CATSDLPSVGIGELFF. For the CDR3, the DNA is TGTGCCACCAGTGATTTGCCCAGCGTCGGGATCGGGGAGCTGTTTTTT.

V and J are TRBV28 and TRBJ2-5, with 10 bases identical to TRBD1. Trimming took 0 bases from V and 2 from J; bases not matched to a gene: 0. Looked up from germline, CDR1 is MDHEN and CDR2 is SYDVKM. The CDR3 is made up of 15 amino acids. CDR3 in amino acids: CASSLWDRGQETQYF. For the CDR3, the DNA is TGTGCCAGCAGTTTATGGGACAGGGGGCAAGAGACCCAGTACTTC.

The genes are TRBV5-1 and TRBJ2-7; perhaps TRBD2 as D (6 bases). CDR3 length: 14 residues. In germline, CDR1 is SGHRS, CDR2 YFSETQ. V was cut by 4 bases and J by 2 bases, with 13 bases left in between. The CDR3 spells CASSITSTAYEQYF. Here the CDR3 DNA reads TGCGCCAGCAGCATAACTAGCACGGCCTACGAGCAGTACTTC.

The chain is built from TRBV18 and TRBJ1-1; TRBD1 might be the D (6 bases). Germline loops: CDR1 KGHSH, CDR2 LQKENI. The CDR3 is 16 amino acids. Trimming removed 4 bases from V and 2 bases from J, with 17 bases in between. The chain's CDR3 is CASSRQAIRTNTEAFF. In nucleotides, the CDR3 is TGTGCCAGCTCACGACAGGCCATTCGGACTAACACTGAAGCTTTCTTT.

This chain connects TRBV5-4 to TRBJ2-5, with 13 bases fitting TRBD2. The CDR3 runs to 17 residues. The germline V gene has CDR1 SGHNT and CDR2 YYREEE (reference sequence). Trimming cost V 2 bases and J 1 base; bases outside gene matches: 5. CDR3 loop: CASSFGLAGAVQETQYF. For the CDR3, the DNA is TGTGCCAGCAGCTTTGGACTAGCGGGAGCAGTCCAAGAGACCCAGTACTTC.

V is TRBV4-1 and J is TRBJ1-4; TRBD1 matches at 10 bases. CDR1 and CDR2 (germline): MGHRA, YSYEKL. Unmatched junction bases numbered 6, after V lost 3 bases and J lost 8 bases. The length of the CDR3 is 15 residues. CDR3 loop: CASSQMGQGREKLFF. The CDR3 coding sequence is TGCGCCAGCAGCCAGATGGGACAGGGGAGGGAAAAACTGTTTTTT.